This is a list of T cell receptor beta chains from one sample in a study of blood T cell repertoires in COVID-19. Sequencing was performed with immunoSEQ multiplex PCR; in TCRdb, only in-frame clones are kept and a portion is missing. The sample has about 190,000 clones, approximately 86% seen once. Sequenced sample: peripheral blood. All receptors derive from an elderly man with COVID-19, enrolled during active disease. Each CDR3 is given without its conserved first and last residue. Each record gives: CDR3 protein, D gene, V gene. The D gene is left open where the match is weak.

cdr3_aa: ATSDSITDTQY; d_call: NA; v_call: TRBV24-1
cdr3_aa: ASSSRGSNQPQH; d_call: NA; v_call: TRBV3-1/TRBV3-2
cdr3_aa: ASSPRLAGGSNEQF; d_call: TRBD2; v_call: TRBV3-1/TRBV3-2
cdr3_aa: ASNYGGGNTDTQY; d_call: TRBD2; v_call: TRBV14
cdr3_aa: AISGTGGRSGELF; d_call: TRBD1; v_call: TRBV10-3
cdr3_aa: ASSDSSRGNGYT; d_call: TRBD1; v_call: TRBV6-4
cdr3_aa: ASSEWGQSNQPQH; d_call: NA; v_call: TRBV6-1
cdr3_aa: ASGLLRGDQETQY; d_call: NA; v_call: TRBV12-5
cdr3_aa: AISEDRGRLNGANVLT; d_call: TRBD1; v_call: TRBV10-3
cdr3_aa: ASSLDAGAVGYT; d_call: NA; v_call: TRBV7-9
cdr3_aa: ASTETSGSSYEQY; d_call: TRBD2; v_call: TRBV19
cdr3_aa: ASSQGQGGTAGELF; d_call: TRBD1; v_call: TRBV4-1
cdr3_aa: ASSDDRGLYEQY; d_call: TRBD1; v_call: TRBV25-1
cdr3_aa: SARDEAKAF; d_call: NA; v_call: TRBV20-1
cdr3_aa: ASSLTVSRGDTGELF; d_call: TRBD2; v_call: TRBV7-3
cdr3_aa: ASSLRVGGQGFNEQF; d_call: NA; v_call: TRBV7-2
cdr3_aa: ASSLSREGGYT; d_call: NA; v_call: TRBV7-9
cdr3_aa: ASSPRLAGATDTQY; d_call: TRBD2; v_call: TRBV19
cdr3_aa: ATQTPYNEQF; d_call: NA; v_call: TRBV6-5
cdr3_aa: ASSASNTGSDTQY; d_call: NA; v_call: TRBV9
cdr3_aa: ASSIVTMAGTDYGYT; d_call: TRBD1; v_call: TRBV19
cdr3_aa: ASSLNSASYGYT; d_call: NA; v_call: TRBV27
cdr3_aa: ASSVADTGELF; d_call: NA; v_call: TRBV9
cdr3_aa: ASSFPGGNTIY; d_call: NA; v_call: TRBV6-6
cdr3_aa: ASSLYGTGAYEQY; d_call: TRBD1; v_call: TRBV5-1
cdr3_aa: ATSRGGIRTRPWGGYT; d_call: NA; v_call: TRBV15
cdr3_aa: ASSFGQGDNYGYT; d_call: TRBD1; v_call: TRBV18
cdr3_aa: ASSTRGRGLYEQY; d_call: TRBD2; v_call: TRBV5-1
cdr3_aa: ASSQEAATNEKLF; d_call: NA; v_call: TRBV4-2
cdr3_aa: ATSRPGTDAYEQY; d_call: TRBD1; v_call: TRBV15
cdr3_aa: ASSFGSQGTEQY; d_call: NA; v_call: TRBV18
cdr3_aa: ASSQVIDKNIQY; d_call: NA; v_call: TRBV3-1/TRBV3-2
cdr3_aa: ASSVGGTSGVRNEQF; d_call: TRBD2; v_call: TRBV9
cdr3_aa: ASSEGGPSYEQY; d_call: NA; v_call: TRBV25-1
cdr3_aa: ASSPRTGKAF; d_call: TRBD1; v_call: TRBV9
cdr3_aa: ASSYQQGDSGNTIY; d_call: TRBD1; v_call: TRBV5-1
cdr3_aa: ASSLFPSYEQY; d_call: NA; v_call: TRBV14
cdr3_aa: ASSPNRGLTDTIY; d_call: TRBD1; v_call: TRBV18
cdr3_aa: ATSDSLGQGFHEQY; d_call: TRBD1; v_call: TRBV24-1
cdr3_aa: ASSLGTTSGQETQY; d_call: TRBD2; v_call: TRBV5-1
cdr3_aa: ASIPGQGYEQY; d_call: TRBD1; v_call: TRBV2
cdr3_aa: ASSGRVRDTEAF; d_call: NA; v_call: TRBV2
cdr3_aa: SASDPRTGAYEQY; d_call: TRBD1; v_call: TRBV20-1
cdr3_aa: AISTGTSGTDTQY; d_call: TRBD2; v_call: TRBV10-3
cdr3_aa: ASSQGSGANVLT; d_call: NA; v_call: TRBV3-1/TRBV3-2
cdr3_aa: ASSPGVAGGPGDEQY; d_call: TRBD2; v_call: TRBV7-9
cdr3_aa: ASSLGTGLEAF; d_call: TRBD1; v_call: TRBV5-6
cdr3_aa: ASSSGGGSGNTIY; d_call: NA; v_call: TRBV14
cdr3_aa: ASSAHPTEKLF; d_call: NA; v_call: TRBV9
cdr3_aa: ASSVGGTGVGYT; d_call: TRBD1; v_call: TRBV9
cdr3_aa: ASSNPDRARTGELF; d_call: TRBD1; v_call: TRBV9
cdr3_aa: ASSVQRTGELF; d_call: NA; v_call: TRBV14
cdr3_aa: ASSQGGKLF; d_call: NA; v_call: TRBV13
cdr3_aa: ASSVGQVLNEKLF; d_call: TRBD1; v_call: TRBV9
cdr3_aa: ASSDPFPGRGTEAF; d_call: NA; v_call: TRBV10-2